These 30 T cell receptor beta chains originate from one sample sequenced in a study of blood T cells in healthy people across ages. For the second PCR, which ran for roughly 6 to 12 cycles, a sample-barcoded 5' primer and a J-beta primer mix were used. TCRdb reprocessed the 5' RACE reads with MiXCR, giving one entry per CDR3 protein. The sample shows fewer than 700,000 distinct CDR3 sequences, roughly 43% of them seen only once. The sample consisted of blood. These receptors all come from a man aged 80 or over in good health.

The chain employs TRBV29-1 and TRBJ2-7; D not resolved. Gene TRBJ2-5 matches the end of the DNA better, so the J call may be wrong. Germline V gene data show CDR1 as SQVTM and CDR2 as ANQGSEA. The CDR3 is 13 residues long. This chain's CDR3 is CSVESAGGETQYF. CDR3 nucleotides: TGCAGCGTTGAGTCGGCAGGTGGCGAGACCCAGTACTTC.

The chain uses TRBV20-1 and TRBJ1-5; D gene unclear. This CDR3 region has 12 residues. CDR1 is DFQATT, CDR2 SNEGSKA, per germline (reference sequence). V was clipped by 1 base and J by 6 bases, with 7 bases between them. CDR3 sequence reads: CSARGILQPQHF. CDR3 DNA sequence: TGCAGTGCTAGAGGAATCCTTCAGCCCCAGCATTTT.

The chain joins TRBV11-2 to TRBJ2-1; D may be TRBD2 (7 bases). Germline V gives CDR1 SGHAT, CDR2 FQNNGV. V was clipped by 2 bases and J by 9 bases, with 17 bases between them. There are 15 residues in the CDR3. The CDR3 region has the DNA TGTGCCAGCAGCTTAACCCCCGGGGGGCCTGGTGAGCAGTTCTTC. Translating it yields CASSLTPGGPGEQFF.

This clonotype was seen at least ten times. The chain couples TRBV6-6 to TRBJ2-1, with 8 bases matching TRBD1. Germline V gene lookup returns CDR1 MNHNY and CDR2 SVGAGI (reference sequence). Germline trimming cut 6 bases from V and 5 bases from J; bases unmatched to any gene: 3. The CDR3 spans 13 residues. DNA of the CDR3: TGTGCCAGCAGCCAGGGGGCAGACAATGAGCAGTTCTTC. This codes for CASSQGADNEQFF.

This clonotype was observed at least ten times. This chain joins TRBV6-6 and TRBJ1-4, with TRBD1 matching over 7 bases. The CDR3 has 17 residues. The trim removed 6 bases at V and 0 bases at J, leaving 10 bases unmatched. Germline CDR1 reads MNHNY; CDR2 reads SVGAGI (reference sequence). The CDR3 coding sequence is TGTGCCAGCAGGACAGGGCGGAGGGTGGCAACTAATGAAAAACTGTTTTTT. It encodes CASRTGRRVATNEKLFF.

The chain has TRBV3-1 and TRBJ2-1; D possibly corresponds to TRBD2 (6 bases). This CDR3 is built from 15 residues. Germline values: CDR1 LGHDT, CDR2 YNNKEL (reference sequence). The V end lost 0 bases, the J end lost 6 bases, and 12 bases lay between the germline ends. CDR3 DNA sequence: TGTGCCAGCAGCCAAGAAAACGGAGGGGTCAATGAGCAGTTCTTC. It codes for CASSQENGGVNEQFF.

This clonotype has only a few counts. The chain links TRBV24-1 to TRBJ2-1; 10 bases agree with TRBD2. CDR1 is KGHDR and CDR2 is SFDVKD in the germline V gene. Trimming at V came to 8 bases and at J to 9 bases, leaving 9 bases not matched to a gene. This CDR3 is 14 amino acids long. The CDR3 nucleotides read TGTGCCACCACCGCTAGCGGGGGATCCGGTGAGCAGTTCTTC. It specifies CATTASGGSGEQFF.

The chain couples TRBV7-2 to TRBJ1-5; TRBD1 matches at 7 bases. Germline-derived CDR1 and CDR2 are SGHTA and FQGNSA. The CDR3 loop spans 18 amino acids. V was clipped by 1 base and J by 3 bases; unmatched bases: 12. The CDR3 DNA follows: TGTGCCAGCAGCTTAGGCTCACAGGGGAATTGGAACAATCAGCCCCAGCATTTT. Its translation: CASSLGSQGNWNNQPQHF.

On this clonotype: Sequence at one end of the junction differs from germline and may be a read error. V is TRBV29-1 and J is TRBJ2-2; 10 bases match TRBD1. The CDR3 sequence is 13 residues long. Germline-derived CDR1 and CDR2 are SQVTM and ANQGSEA. CDR3 DNA: TGCGGCGTGTCCGGGACAGGGGCCGGGGAGCTGTTTTTT. Residues: CGVSGTGAGELFF.

The chain joins TRBV7-9 to TRBJ2-3; 11 nucleotides line up with TRBD2. Germline V gives CDR1 SEHNR, CDR2 FQNEAQ (reference sequence). The J segment lost 2 bases and the V segment lost 3 bases, leaving 1 base of the junction unmatched. There are 15 residues in the CDR3. The CDR3 nucleotides read TGTGCCAGCAGCTTGACTAGCGGGAACACAGATACGCAGTATTTT. Translating it yields CASSLTSGNTDTQYF.

The rearrangement links TRBV29-1 to TRBJ1-1; D not resolved. Per germline, CDR1 SQVTM and CDR2 ANQGSEA. The CDR3 has 11 amino acids. The V end lost 7 bases, the J end lost 5 bases, and 11 bases lay between the germline ends. This chain's CDR3 is CSAGRATEAFF. For the CDR3, the DNA is TGCAGCGCCGGCCGGGCAACTGAAGCTTTCTTT. Supplemented by reference TRBV29-1 and TRBJ1-1, the full variable domain reads SAVISQKPSRDICQRGTSLTIQCQVDSQVTMMFWYRQQPGQSLTLIATANQGSEATYESGFVIDKFPISRPNLTFSTLTVSNMSPEDSSIYLCSAGRATEAFFGQGTRLTVV.

This clonotype was observed a few times. The gene calls are TRBV15 and TRBJ2-1, with 14 bases matching TRBD2. Germline V gene data show CDR1 as LNHNV and CDR2 as YYDKDF (reference sequence). V lost 5 bases to trimming and J lost 6 bases; unmatched junction nucleotides: 6. The CDR3 length is 16 residues. CDR3 in amino acids: CATSPLGTSGSNEQFF. CDR3 DNA sequence: TGTGCCACCAGCCCGTTGGGGACTAGCGGGAGCAATGAGCAGTTCTTC.

This chain connects TRBV19 to TRBJ2-1; weak D call: TRBD1 (5 bases). The germline V gene encodes CDR1 LNHDA and CDR2 SQIVND (reference sequence). Trimming cost V 6 bases and J 15 bases, with 18 bases left between them. The CDR3 runs 12 residues. CDR3: CASRPDTPLMFF. In DNA form, the CDR3 reads TGTGCCAGTAGGCCGGACACTCCCCTAATGTTCTTC.

The V gene is TRBV29-1, the J gene TRBJ2-7; D is perhaps TRBD1 (5 bases). The J call may be incorrect, as the DNA end agrees better with TRBJ2-5. The CDR3 runs to 13 residues. Per germline, CDR1 SQVTM and CDR2 ANQGSEA. The CDR3 here is CSVEQGPQETQYF. CDR3 bases: TGCAGCGTTGAGCAGGGCCCACAAGAGACCCAGTACTTC.

A single count supports this clonotype. V and J are TRBV4-3 and TRBJ1-5; D is uncertain. The germline V gene encodes CDR1 LGHNA and CDR2 YSLEER. V was trimmed by 0 bases and J by 1 base, leaving 13 bases between them. This CDR3 is 17 amino acids long. CDR3 amino acids: CASSQEPGLQSNQPQHF. CDR3 bases: TGCGCCAGCAGCCAAGAACCGGGCCTCCAAAGCAATCAGCCCCAGCATTTT.

The chain couples TRBV12-3 or TRBV12-4 to TRBJ2-3, with D perhaps TRBD1 (6 bases). The CDR3 totals 15 residues. Trimming took off 3 bases at V and 4 bases at J, with 14 bases between the two ends. The CDR3 spells CASSFSTEGADTQYF. In DNA, the CDR3 is TGTGCCAGCAGTTTCTCCACTGAGGGGGCAGATACGCAGTATTTT.

The rearrangement uses TRBV5-1 and TRBJ2-5, with 9 nucleotides matching TRBD1. The germline CDR1 and CDR2 sequences are SGHRS and YFSETQ. The CDR3 spans 15 residues. The V segment lost 0 bases and the J segment 6 bases; nucleotides outside the gene matches: 6. CDR3 DNA: TGCGCCAGCAGCTTGGGGACCGGGACAGGGAAGACCCAGTACTTC. Protein sequence: CASSLGTGTGKTQYF.

This chain uses TRBV20-1 with TRBJ2-3, with 13 bases lining up with TRBD2. V was pared by 5 bases and J by 0 bases, with 11 bases of the junction left unmatched. The CDR3 consists of 18 residues. Germline assignment: CDR1 DFQATT and CDR2 SNEGSKA (reference sequence). The CDR3 DNA is TGCAGTGCTCCCTCCAGACGACTAGCGGGAGGAAGCACAGATACGCAGTATTTT. Its translation is CSAPSRRLAGGSTDTQYF.

A few counts support this clonotype. The chain is built from TRBV5-5 and TRBJ2-3; no reliable D call. The germline V and J ends were trimmed by 1 base and 4 bases, with 16 bases remaining between them. Germline V gene sequence: CDR1 SGHKS, CDR2 YYEKEE (reference sequence). The CDR3 spans 16 residues. CDR3: CASSLQPPTPPDTQYF. The CDR3 DNA is TGTGCCAGCAGCTTGCAGCCTCCCACGCCCCCAGATACGCAGTATTTT.

There are many counts of this clonotype. V usage is TRBV29-1 and J usage is TRBJ2-5; 7 bases are shared with TRBD1. The germline CDR1 and CDR2 sequences are SQVTM and ANQGSEA. The CDR3 runs 13 residues. V gave up 3 bases and J gave up 4 bases; unmatched junction bases: 5. The CDR3 is CSVEKAGGETQYF. The CDR3 bases are TGCAGCGTTGAGAAGGCAGGGGGAGAGACCCAGTACTTC.

V gene TRBV29-1 combines with J gene TRBJ1-2, with no clear D. The germline gives CDR1 SQVTM, CDR2 ANQGSEA. The CDR3 spans 13 residues. Trimming cost V 4 bases and J 1 base, with 10 bases left between them. The CDR3, as DNA: TGCAGCGTTGGGTCTAGCATTAACTATGGCTACACCTTC. Translated: CSVGSSINYGYTF.

The chain carries TRBV7-2 and TRBJ2-5; perhaps TRBD2 as D (6 bases). V dropped 5 bases and J dropped 11 bases, with 21 bases sitting between them. CDR1 is SGHTA, CDR2 FQGNSA, per germline. This CDR3 is built from 14 residues. The CDR3 DNA reads TGTGCCAGCAGCAAGGAGGGACGGCCCTTGGAGCAGTACTTC. This codes for CASSKEGRPLEQYF.

The V and J genes are TRBV2 and TRBJ2-3, with D perhaps matching TRBD2 (5 bases). Germline V gene data show CDR1 as SNHLY and CDR2 as FYNNEI. Trimming pared 4 bases from V and 3 bases from J, leaving 14 bases between. CDR3 length equals 15 residues. CDR3 in amino acids: CASSATERSTDTQYF. Written as DNA, the CDR3 is TGTGCCAGCAGTGCCACTGAGCGGTCGACAGATACGCAGTATTTT.

The rearrangement joins TRBV25-1 to TRBJ1-1, with D possibly TRBD1 on 6 matching bases. This CDR3 is built from 14 residues. Per the germline V gene, CDR1 is MGHDK and CDR2 is SYGVNS. Trimming pared 4 bases from V and 5 bases from J, leaving 14 bases between. CDR3 bases: TGTGCCAGCAGTGGGCTGACGAGGGGGACTGAAGCTTTCTTT. Its translation: CASSGLTRGTEAFF.

This clonotype was seen a handful of times. The chain links TRBV6-5 to TRBJ2-3; 8 bases are shared with TRBD2. The CDR3 contains 14 residues. The germline V gene has CDR1 MNHEY and CDR2 SVGAGI. V shed 6 bases and J 8 bases; nucleotides not matched to a gene: 10. The CDR3 loop reads CASRPGTRPGTQYF. The CDR3, as DNA: TGTGCCAGCAGACCCGGGACTAGACCCGGTACGCAGTATTTT.

This clonotype was counted a single time. The chain combines TRBV4-2 with TRBJ2-3; TRBD2 aligns across 8 bases. CDR3 size: 18 residues. V lost 4 bases, J lost 0 bases, and 12 bases stayed unmatched. CDR1 and CDR2 from the germline V gene are LGHNA and YNFKEQ. The CDR3 region is CASSPLAGGSASTDTQYF. The CDR3 DNA sequence: TGTGCCAGCAGCCCCCTAGCGGGCGGATCGGCTAGCACAGATACGCAGTATTTT.

V and J are TRBV6-2 or TRBV6-3 and TRBJ2-7; TRBD1 is a possible D gene (5 bases). Per the germline V gene, CDR1 is MNHEY and CDR2 is SVGEGT. CDR3 length equals 14 residues. With 2 bases removed from V and 6 bases from J, the gap between germline ends came to 14 bases. DNA of the CDR3: TGTGCCAGCAGTTACGGCAGGGTGGTAGGCGAGCAGTACTTC. It translates to CASSYGRVVGEQYF.

This chain links TRBV9 with TRBJ2-5, with TRBD2 matching over 9 bases. Trimming removed 0 bases from V and 2 bases from J; junction bases left unmatched: 5. Germline-derived CDR1 and CDR2 are SGDLS and YYNGEE. This CDR3 contains 16 residues. The DNA for the CDR3 is TGTGCCAGCAGCGTAGGGGTAGCGGGGGAACAAGAGACCCAGTACTTC. Protein: CASSVGVAGEQETQYF.

This clonotype was seen only once. A much more abundant neighbour one base away suggests this may be a read error. The CDR3 reads CASSYRGRVDAQYF. CDR3 bases: TGTGCCAGCAGTTACAGGGGCCGGGTAGATGCGCAGTATTTT. The V and J genes are TRBV6-6 and TRBJ2-3; TRBD1 is a possible D gene (5 bases). Germline CDR1 is MNHNY and CDR2 is SVGAGI (reference sequence). The CDR3 loop spans 14 amino acids.

The genes are TRBV20-1 and TRBJ2-1; 8 bases fit TRBD2. The CDR3 totals 16 residues. Per the germline V gene, CDR1 is DFQATT and CDR2 is SNEGSKA (reference sequence). V dropped 0 bases and J dropped 7; count of bases not matched to a gene: 11. The DNA for the CDR3 is TGCAGTGCTAGAGAGCCAGGAGGCGGGAGGAGGAATGAGCAGTTCTTC. Its protein is CSAREPGGGRRNEQFF.